Shown below are 32 T cell receptor beta chains from a single sample sequenced in a study of T cell responses to AZD1222 COVID-19 vaccine. Profiling relied on immunoSEQ multiplex PCR, and the TCRdb table lists in-frame clones only, not all of them. This sample yields 100,000 to 150,000 clones, of which around 93% are seen a single time; 0.85% to 1.3% belongs to the top ten. The starting material was peripheral blood, obtained on day 0 of AZD1222 vaccination. These receptors originate from an adult in good health.

V gene TRBV6-5 combines with J gene TRBJ1-5; D uncertain. The CDR3 is 15 amino acids. Trimming took 6 bases from V and 5 from J, leaving 17 bases between them. CDR1 and CDR2 from the germline V gene are MNHEY and SVGAGI. The CDR3 spells CASSQLMGSYQPQHF. The CDR3 nucleotides are TGTGCCAGCAGCCAACTAATGGGCAGTTATCAGCCCCAGCATTTT.

The J gene is TRBJ2-2, the V gene TRBV6-2 or TRBV6-3, with D perhaps given as TRBD1 or TRBD2 (5 bases each). The CDR3 has 14 residues. Trimming left V 6 bases short and J 1 base short, with 9 bases between. Germline CDR1 MNHEY, CDR2 SVGEGT. The chain's CDR3 is CASSRGRNTGELFF. CDR3 nucleotide sequence: TGTGCCAGCAGCCGGGGACGGAACACCGGGGAGCTGTTTTTT.

Note on this clone: Other DNA sequences in the sample encode the same CDR3. The J gene is TRBJ1-4, the V gene TRBV6-6; TRBD1 aligns across 10 bases. The CDR3 has 15 residues. With 0 bases clipped from V and 5 bases from J, the junction kept 0 bases outside the gene matches. CDR1 is MNHNY and CDR2 is SVGAGI in the germline V gene (reference sequence). This chain's CDR3 is CASSYSGQGNEKLFF. CDR3 coding DNA: TGTGCCAGCAGTTACTCGGGACAGGGGAATGAAAAACTGTTTTTT.

V and J are TRBV3-1 (or the pseudogene TRBV3-2) and TRBJ1-3; maybe TRBD1 (6 bases). Trimming cost V 5 bases and J 4 bases, with 15 bases left between them. This CDR3 has 15 residues. Germline V CDR1 and CDR2: LGHDT, YNNKEL (reference sequence). The CDR3: CASSSTGTGGNTIYF. The CDR3 nucleotides are TGTGCCAGCAGCTCCACAGGGACGGGCGGAAACACCATATATTTT.

The rearrangement joins TRBV28 to TRBJ1-2; 8 positions agree with TRBD1. The CDR3 sequence is 15 residues long. After removal of 1 base from V and 4 bases from J, the junction contained 5 bases not matched to a gene. Per the germline V gene, CDR1 is MDHEN and CDR2 is SYDVKM. CDR3 bases: TGTGCCAGCAGTTTATACGGACAGGGTGTCTATGGCTACACCTTC. It encodes CASSLYGQGVYGYTF.

The V gene is TRBV15, the J gene TRBJ2-7; no clear D. Trimming cost V 2 bases and J 5 bases, with 13 bases left between them. The CDR3 sequence is 14 residues long. Germline V gene data show CDR1 as LNHNV and CDR2 as YYDKDF (reference sequence). CDR3 nucleotide sequence: TGTGCCACCAGCAGATCGGCTCCTCTCGACGAGCAGTACTTC. Its translation: CATSRSAPLDEQYF.

The chain has TRBV28 and TRBJ1-3; 10 bases agree with TRBD1. V lost 8 bases and J lost 4; bases outside the gene matches: 5. This CDR3 has 14 residues. Per germline, CDR1 MDHEN and CDR2 SYDVKM. The CDR3 sequence: CASAGQGSGNTIYF. The DNA for the CDR3 is TGTGCCAGCGCGGGACAGGGGTCAGGAAACACCATATATTTT. Variable domain in full (rest from reference TRBV28 and TRBJ1-3): DVKVTQSSRYLVKRTGEKVFLECVQDMDHENMFWYRQDPGLGLRLIYFSYDVKMKEKGDIPEGYSVSREKKERFSLILESASTNQTSMYLCASAGQGSGNTIYFGEGSWLTVV.

The chain links TRBV11-2 to TRBJ1-3; D uncertain. CDR3 length: 17 amino acids. The V gene's germline CDR1 is SGHAT and CDR2 FQNNGV. Between the trimmed V and J ends, which lost 5 bases and 0 bases, there was a span of 17 bases. This CDR3 is CASSRGPGTISGNTIYF. CDR3 in DNA: TGTGCCAGCAGCCGAGGTCCAGGCACAATCTCTGGAAACACCATATATTTT. The full variable domain, rest sourced from reference TRBV11-2 and TRBJ1-3, is EAGVAQSPRYKIIEKRQSVAFWCNPISGHATLYWYQQILGQGPKLLIQFQNNGVVDDSQLPKDRFSAERLKGVDSTLKIQPAKLEDSAVYLCASSRGPGTISGNTIYFGEGSWLTVV.

This chain uses TRBV9 with TRBJ1-3; D unresolved. CDR1 is SGDLS, CDR2 YYNGEE, per germline. CDR3 length equals 14 residues. The V and J ends lost 0 bases and 9 bases respectively, with 13 bases between them. The CDR3 region is CASSVDSGSSTIYF. The CDR3 bases are TGTGCCAGCAGCGTAGATTCGGGTTCGAGCACCATATATTTT.

This clone was seen a single time. The chain links TRBV9 to TRBJ2-1; D gene unclear. CDR1 and CDR2 from the germline V gene are SGDLS and YYNGEE. V was shortened by 1 base and J by 0 bases, with 5 bases between the two germline ends. The CDR3 spans 14 residues. The CDR3 nucleotides are TGTGCCAGCAGCGTATTTAGCTCCTACAATGAGCAGTTCTTC. This translates into CASSVFSSYNEQFF. Variable domain in full (rest from reference TRBV9 and TRBJ2-1): DSGVTQTPKHLITATGQRVTLRCSPRSGDLSVYWYQQSLDQGLQFLIQYYNGEERAKGNILERFSAQQFPDLHSELNLSSLELGDSALYFCASSVFSSYNEQFFGPGTRLTVL.

V and J are TRBV5-8 and TRBJ1-4; D possibly corresponds to TRBD1 (6 bases). Germline assignment: CDR1 SGHTS and CDR2 YDEGEE. The V and J ends lost 3 bases and 4 bases respectively, with 13 bases between them. The CDR3 loop spans 15 amino acids. The CDR3 here is CASSSGAVFNEKLFF. CDR3 sequence (DNA): TGTGCCAGCAGCTCAGGGGCAGTTTTTAATGAAAAACTGTTTTTT.

The chain joins TRBV6-1 to TRBJ1-3; D might be TRBD1 (5 bases). V lost 2 bases, J lost 0 bases, and 8 bases lay in between. The CDR3 is 15 residues long. Germline CDR1 is MNHNS and CDR2 is SASEGT. In nucleotides, the CDR3 is TGTGCCAGCAGTGAAAGACAGTACTCTGGAAACACCATATATTTT. Translated: CASSERQYSGNTIYF.

This clone has a single count. V is TRBV4-1 and J is TRBJ2-6; D perhaps matches TRBD2 (6 bases). The V end was cut by 6 bases, the J end by 0 bases, with 12 bases between. The CDR3 contains 16 residues. CDR1 and CDR2 (germline): MGHRA, YSYEKL. The chain's CDR3 is CASRGSGLSGANVLTF. DNA of the CDR3: TGCGCCAGCAGAGGAAGCGGGCTCTCTGGGGCCAACGTCCTGACTTTC.

The gene calls are TRBV24-1 and TRBJ2-1; D not resolved. Trimming removed 4 bases at V and 5 bases at J, with 11 bases between. There are 14 residues in the CDR3. CDR1 is KGHDR and CDR2 is SFDVKD in the germline V gene. The CDR3: CATSDPGPNNEQFF. The CDR3 coding sequence is TGTGCCACCAGTGACCCTGGACCCAACAATGAGCAGTTCTTC.

The chain employs TRBV18 and TRBJ1-5; 8 bases align to TRBD1. Per the germline V gene, CDR1 is KGHSH and CDR2 is LQKENI. This CDR3 region has 16 residues. V gave up 2 bases and J gave up 7 bases; unmatched junction bases: 10. Here the CDR3 DNA reads TGTGCCAGCTCACCAGGTGCAGGGGGCTCAGAACAGCCCCAGCATTTT. Amino acids: CASSPGAGGSEQPQHF.

This clone is a singleton in its sample. The chain recombines TRBV27 with TRBJ2-4, with TRBD1 identical over 11 bases. The CDR3 is 14 amino acids. In germline, CDR1 is MNHEY, CDR2 SMNVEV (reference sequence). After removal of 2 bases from V and 6 bases from J, the junction contained 0 bases not matched to a gene. The CDR3 coding sequence is TGTGCCAGCAGTTTAGGGACAGGGGGAAACATTCAGTACTTC. This codes for CASSLGTGGNIQYF.

The CDR3 sequence: CASSFRVGSSYEQYF. The CDR3 DNA follows: TGTGCCAGCAGCTTCCGGGTGGGGAGCTCCTACGAGCAGTACTTC. The V and J genes are TRBV7-8 and TRBJ2-7; maybe TRBD2 (5 bases). The CDR3 contains 15 residues. V was shortened by 3 bases and J by 0 bases, with 12 bases between the two germline ends. CDR1 is SGHVS and CDR2 is FQNEAQ in the germline V gene.

This chain connects TRBV28 to TRBJ2-3, with no clear D. Trimming took 7 bases from V and 0 from J, leaving 14 bases between them. The CDR3 sequence is 15 residues long. CDR1 and CDR2 (germline): MDHEN, SYDVKM. CDR3 sequence (DNA): TGTGCCAGCAACTCCCACGCGTCTAGCACAGATACGCAGTATTTT. Its translation is CASNSHASSTDTQYF.

This chain joins TRBV6-1 and TRBJ1-1; no clear D. Germline V lookup: CDR1 MNHNS, CDR2 SASEGT. CDR3 size: 10 residues. The V and J ends lost 3 bases and 9 bases respectively, with 5 bases between them. CDR3 sequence: CASSEVKAFF. CDR3 DNA: TGTGCCAGCAGTGAGGTTAAAGCTTTCTTT.

This chain joins TRBV28 and TRBJ1-1, with D perhaps TRBD1 (5 bases). The V end lost 2 bases, the J end lost 6 bases, and 13 bases lay between the germline ends. Germline V gene sequence: CDR1 MDHEN, CDR2 SYDVKM. This CDR3 spans 14 amino acids. CDR3 region: CASSLMLGDAEAFF. DNA of the CDR3: TGTGCCAGCAGTTTAATGTTAGGGGATGCTGAAGCTTTCTTT.

J is TRBJ1-2 and V is TRBV5-1; D is perhaps TRBD1 (6 bases). V was cut by 4 bases and J by 2 bases, with 12 bases left in between. Germline CDR1 SGHRS, CDR2 YFSETQ. This CDR3 spans 14 amino acids. CDR3 DNA: TGCGCCAGCAGCCCGGACAGATTAAACTATGGCTACACCTTC. Translated: CASSPDRLNYGYTF.

This clone was counted a single time. V is TRBV2 and J is TRBJ2-5; the D gene could be TRBD1 or TRBD2 (6 bases each). V dropped 6 bases and J dropped 0 bases, with 11 bases sitting between them. This CDR3 has 14 amino acids. From germline, CDR1 is SNHLY and CDR2 FYNNEI. DNA for the CDR3: TGTGCCAGCAGGGGAGGACAGTACCAAGAGACCCAGTACTTC. It yields the protein CASRGGQYQETQYF.

The CDR3 nucleotides read TGCGCCAGCAGTCAATCTCGACAGGATGGGTGGCCCGGGGAGCTGTTTTTT. Translated: CASSQSRQDGWPGELFF. V is TRBV23-1 and J is TRBJ2-2; D is perhaps TRBD1 (6 bases). TRBV23-1 is an open reading frame, and its role is uncertain. Trimming shortened V by 0 bases and J by 6 bases, and 17 bases separated the two germline ends. The CDR3 extends over 17 amino acids.

A note on this clone: Other DNA variants within this sample encode the same CDR3. The rearrangement joins TRBV30 to TRBJ2-5, with D perhaps TRBD2 (5 bases). Deletions cut 0 bases from V and 5 bases from J, with 10 bases between. The CDR3 is 13 amino acids. Looked up from germline, CDR1 is GTSNPN and CDR2 is SVGIG (reference sequence). The CDR3, as DNA: TGTGCCTGGAGTGTACTAGGTCGGGAGACCCAGTACTTC. It is translated as CAWSVLGRETQYF.

CDR3 sequence: CASQVNSGTYNEQFF. The CDR3 DNA sequence: TGCGCCAGCCAAGTGAATAGCGGGACTTACAATGAGCAGTTCTTC. The gene calls are TRBV4-1 and TRBJ2-1, with TRBD2 matching 8 bases. Looked up from germline, CDR1 is MGHRA and CDR2 is YSYEKL. CDR3 length: 15 residues. Losses at the gene ends were 8 bases for V and 4 bases for J; bases not matched to a gene: 10.

J is TRBJ1-4 and V is TRBV27, with D possibly matching TRBD1 (6 bases). This CDR3 has 17 amino acids. V shed 5 bases and J shed 4 bases, with 20 bases lying between them. Germline V gene data show CDR1 as MNHEY and CDR2 as SMNVEV (reference sequence). This CDR3 reads CASSPYPRQASNEKLFF. The CDR3, as DNA: TGTGCCAGCAGTCCTTACCCCAGACAGGCCAGTAATGAAAAACTGTTTTTT. Full variable domain (rest looked up from reference TRBV27 and TRBJ1-4): EAQVTQNPRYLITVTGKKLTVTCSQNMNHEYMSWYRQDPGLGLRQIYYSMNVEVTDKGDVPEGYKVSRKEKRNFPLILESPSPNQTSLYFCASSPYPRQASNEKLFFGSGTQLSVL.

The gene calls are TRBV5-1 and TRBJ2-7; 7 bases line up with TRBD1. Germline values: CDR1 SGHRS, CDR2 YFSETQ. There are 14 residues in the CDR3. V lost 3 bases to trimming and J lost 4 bases; unmatched junction nucleotides: 7. The CDR3 reads CASSYDRARYEQYF. Here the CDR3 DNA reads TGCGCCAGCAGCTACGACAGGGCTCGGTACGAGCAGTACTTC.

This chain uses TRBV4-2 with TRBJ2-1, with a tentative D call TRBD1 (5 bases). This CDR3 region has 16 residues. Trimming removed 0 bases at V and 4 bases at J, with 13 bases between. The V gene's germline CDR1 is LGHNA and CDR2 YNFKEQ. The CDR3 reads CASSQDLGRAYNEQFF. The CDR3 DNA sequence: TGTGCCAGCAGCCAAGATCTCGGCAGGGCATACAATGAGCAGTTCTTC.

The genes are TRBV29-1 and TRBJ1-1, with D uncertain. Germline assignment: CDR1 SQVTM and CDR2 ANQGSEA. This CDR3 region has 13 residues. The V end lost 4 bases, the J end lost 0 bases, and 9 bases lay between the germline ends. The CDR3 DNA reads as TGCAGCGTTGTTAAACAGATGAACACTGAAGCTTTCTTT. Its translation is CSVVKQMNTEAFF.

The chain recombines TRBV9 with TRBJ1-3; possibly TRBD1 for D (5 bases). The V gene lost 0 bases and the J gene lost 2 bases, with 9 bases spanning the gap. This CDR3 is 15 amino acids long. From germline, CDR1 is SGDLS and CDR2 YYNGEE. The DNA for the CDR3 is TGTGCCAGCAGCGTAGGTGCCAGGGCTGGAAACACCATATATTTT. Encoded protein: CASSVGARAGNTIYF. Full variable domain (remainder filled in from reference TRBV9 and TRBJ1-3): DSGVTQTPKHLITATGQRVTLRCSPRSGDLSVYWYQQSLDQGLQFLIQYYNGEERAKGNILERFSAQQFPDLHSELNLSSLELGDSALYFCASSVGARAGNTIYFGEGSWLTVV.

This clone was picked up one time. This chain links TRBV10-3 with TRBJ2-7; no reliable D call. The CDR3 is made up of 12 amino acids. V was cut by 4 bases and J by 0 bases, with 4 bases left in between. Germline V gene lookup returns CDR1 ENHRY and CDR2 SYGVKD. The CDR3 nucleotides read TGTGCCATCAGTGGGGACTCCTACGAGCAGTACTTC. Its protein product is CAISGDSYEQYF.

Written as DNA, the CDR3 is TGTGCCAGCGGTGGACTAGCGGTCTCATACAATGAGCAGTTCTTC. It yields the protein CASGGLAVSYNEQFF. The chain combines TRBV2 with TRBJ2-1; the match to TRBD2 covers 10 bases. Germline assignment: CDR1 SNHLY and CDR2 FYNNEI. The CDR3 covers 15 residues. Losses at the gene ends were 8 bases for V and 4 bases for J; bases not matched to a gene: 8. Drawing the rest from reference TRBV2 and TRBJ2-1, the complete variable domain is EPEVTQTPSHQVTQMGQEVILRCVPISNHLYFYWYRQILGQKVEFLVSFYNNEISEKSEIFDDQFSVERPDGSNFTLKIRSTKLEDSAMYFCASGGLAVSYNEQFFGPGTRLTVL.